Only a few counts were recorded for the clone carrying this T cell receptor beta chain. Its antigen is not known. This entry is derived from a study of T cells after yellow fever vaccination. Across the whole study: SMART-Seq v4 Ultra Low Input handled preparation of low-cell-number fractions.

CDR1 and CDR2 from the germline V gene are MNHEY and SVGEGT. Trimming stripped 2 bases from V and 4 bases from J, with 0 bases between. The CDR3 has 12 residues. Study results and limitations: Post-booster reappearance was seen for most primary-vaccination clones (just over 95% CD4, roughly 88% CD8). Clonotypes found in both CD4 and CD8 compartments made up a small share.

The authors made TCR cDNA by 5'RACE template switching, adding a universal primer site and UMIs. Using its own MiXCR run on the 5' RACE reads, TCRdb lists one record per CDR3 protein. The sample contains about 350,000 distinct CDR3 sequences, about 12% of which appear only once. This clonotype was sampled from a man aged 18 to 30 who received the YFV17D yellow fever vaccine. This chain connects TRBV6-2 or TRBV6-3 to TRBJ2-6; D gene uncertain. The source was CD4+ T cells sorted from PBMCs, collected 15 days after the yellow fever booster vaccination. Here the CDR3 reads CASSYGANVLTF. CDR3 DNA sequence: TGTGCCAGCAGTTACGGGGCCAACGTCCTGACTTTC.